This T cell receptor beta chain came from a study of regulatory T cells in long-lasting Graves disease. Study summary: Patients newly diagnosed with Graves' had been on antithyroid drugs for under 3 months.

A few counts support this clonotype. Construction of TCR beta libraries relied on iRepertoire HTBI primers and on Arm-PCR targeting CDR3 regions. A single record per CDR3 protein comes from TCRdb applying MiXCR to the multiplex PCR reads. This table has about 400,000 distinct CDR3 sequences, approximately 15% appearing once. Indicated time point: newly diagnosed GD, antithyroid drugs for less than 3 months. From PBMCs, RNA was extracted and then used to make the TCR library. These data also featured in a second study, about T cells in Graves' hyperthyroidism and ophthalmopathy. That investigation notes: The diagnostic basis comprised clinical symptoms, serum thyroxine and TRAb, thyroid ultrasound and orbital computed tomography.

The sample was peripheral blood mononuclear cells (PBMCs), taken at new diagnosis, from a patient treated with antithyroid drugs. The sequence was collected from a woman between 35 and 50 years old with Graves disease.

DNA of the CDR3: TGTGCCAGCAGTGGGCCAGCGACGAACACCGGGGAGCTGTTTTTT. Protein: CASSGPATNTGELFF. The genes are TRBV2 and TRBJ2-2; D is unresolved. Germline loops: CDR1 SNHLY, CDR2 FYNNEI. Trimming pared 4 bases from V and 0 bases from J, leaving 9 bases between. This CDR3 is 15 amino acids long.